These 32 T cell receptor beta chains were sequenced from one sample in a study of T cells after yellow fever vaccination. MiXCR was run by TCRdb on the 5' RACE reads, yielding one entry per CDR3 protein. The repertoire holds hundreds of thousands of distinct CDR3 sequences, with approximately 15% as singletons. The sequenced sample was PBMCs, obtained on the day of the yellow fever booster vaccination. These receptors were collected from a man younger than 45 who received the YFV17D yellow fever vaccine.

The chain has TRBV29-1 and TRBJ2-6; 7 nucleotides match TRBD1. Germline CDR1 is SQVTM and CDR2 is ANQGSEA. V dropped 7 bases and J dropped 2; count of bases not matched to a gene: 8. This CDR3 comprises 15 residues. CDR3 in amino acids: CSALRQGAGANVLTF. CDR3 in DNA: TGCAGCGCGCTGCGTCAGGGGGCTGGGGCCAACGTCCTGACTTTC.

The chain uses TRBV3-1 and TRBJ2-1; TRBD2 agrees at 9 bases. CDR3 length equals 18 residues. Germline values: CDR1 LGHDT, CDR2 YNNKEL (reference sequence). With 4 bases clipped from V and 0 bases from J, the junction kept 10 bases outside the gene matches. CDR3 nucleotides: TGTGCCAGCAGCCTGAAAGGGACTAGCAGGGTCTCCTACAATGAGCAGTTCTTC. Translation gives CASSLKGTSRVSYNEQFF.

This clonotype was found many times. V gene TRBV6-1 combines with J gene TRBJ2-7; 10 nucleotides match TRBD1. V shed 5 bases and J 1 base; nucleotides not matched to a gene: 5. Per the germline V gene, CDR1 is MNHNS and CDR2 is SASEGT. This CDR3 is built from 15 residues. CDR3 bases: TGTGCCAGCAGTCTCGGGACAGGGGAGTCCTACGAGCAGTACTTC. Encoded protein: CASSLGTGESYEQYF.

J is TRBJ1-2 and V is TRBV12-3 or TRBV12-4; D ambiguous. The CDR3 length is 13 residues. Trimming took 1 base from V and 4 from J, leaving 7 bases between them. This CDR3 is CASSLGHFYGYTF. The CDR3 DNA sequence: TGTGCCAGCAGTTTAGGGCATTTCTATGGCTACACCTTC.

This clonotype was recorded a few times. This chain links TRBV20-1 with TRBJ1-2; 7 bases line up with TRBD1. Trimming cost V 3 bases and J 8 bases; bases outside gene matches: 6. This CDR3 has 12 amino acids. Looked up from germline, CDR1 is DFQATT and CDR2 is SNEGSKA (reference sequence). In nucleotides, the CDR3 is TGCAGTGCTAGTAAGGGGGCTGACGGCTACACCTTC. This translates into CSASKGADGYTF.

The chain uses TRBV5-1 and TRBJ2-1, with 9 nucleotides matching TRBD1. J lost 0 bases, V lost 4 bases, and 8 bases had no gene match. The CDR3 contains 17 residues. Germline CDR1 is SGHRS and CDR2 is YFSETQ. The CDR3 DNA follows: TGCGCCAGCAGCACTTACAGGGGGCGAGGCTCCTACAATGAGCAGTTCTTC. It translates to CASSTYRGRGSYNEQFF.

In its sample, this clonotype was seen a few times. V usage is TRBV6-2 or TRBV6-3 and J usage is TRBJ1-2, with 12 bases matching TRBD1. Germline V gene sequence: CDR1 MNHEY, CDR2 SVGEGT. The junction had 6 bases not matched to a gene; V was cut back by 7 bases and J by 6 bases. The CDR3 length is 14 residues. CDR3 nucleotide sequence: TGTGCCAGCAAGACGGGGACAGGGGGCGATGGCTACACCTTC. This gives the protein CASKTGTGGDGYTF.

This chain connects TRBV30 to TRBJ1-2, with D tentatively TRBD1 (5 bases). The V and J ends lost 8 bases and 7 bases respectively, with 20 bases between them. The CDR3 sequence is 13 residues long. Per the germline V gene, CDR1 is GTSNPN and CDR2 is SVGIG (reference sequence). The CDR3 sequence is CARLRGDLSGYTF. CDR3 nucleotide sequence: TGTGCCCGACTACGGGGGGATTTGAGTGGCTACACCTTC.

This clonotype was counted between two and nine times. V gene TRBV5-1 combines with J gene TRBJ2-5, with a tentative D call TRBD2 (6 bases). V lost 7 bases to trimming and J lost 5 bases, with 15 bases between them. CDR1 is SGHRS, CDR2 YFSETQ, per germline. The CDR3 extends over 13 amino acids. In DNA, the CDR3 is TGCGCCAGCCATTTACGCGGGACGGAGACCCAGTACTTC. As protein: CASHLRGTETQYF.

This clonotype was counted only a few times. The J gene is TRBJ2-7, the V gene TRBV7-2; D is unresolved. Trimming took off 1 base at V and 6 bases at J, with 7 bases between the two ends. In germline, CDR1 is SGHTA, CDR2 FQGNSA. CDR3 length: 12 amino acids. CDR3 in amino acids: CASSLGRLEQYF. In DNA form, the CDR3 reads TGTGCCAGCAGCTTAGGAAGGCTCGAGCAGTACTTC.

There are a few counts of this clonotype. V usage is TRBV7-2 and J usage is TRBJ2-7; TRBD2 agrees at 11 bases. Unmatched junction bases numbered 4, after V lost 4 bases and J lost 2 bases. CDR1 is SGHTA, CDR2 FQGNSA, per germline. This CDR3 is built from 15 residues. The CDR3 reads CASSSIAGGPYEQYF. CDR3 sequence (DNA): TGTGCCAGCAGCTCAATAGCGGGAGGGCCCTACGAGCAGTACTTC.

This clonotype was found a few times. This chain links TRBV6-5 with TRBJ2-7; D is unclear. Trimming shortened V by 4 bases and J by 6 bases, and 19 bases separated the two germline ends. Germline CDR1 MNHEY, CDR2 SVGAGI. The CDR3 contains 15 residues. The CDR3 nucleotides read TGTGCCAGCAGTTCGACTTCCCCACATACCTCCGAGCAGTACTTC. This sequence encodes CASSSTSPHTSEQYF.

This chain connects TRBV6-2 or TRBV6-3 to TRBJ2-1; no firm D call. V was pared by 2 bases and J by 11 bases, with 7 bases between. In germline, CDR1 is MNHEY, CDR2 SVGEGT. The CDR3 spans 11 residues. CDR3 in amino acids: CASSYGRKQFF. CDR3 sequence (DNA): TGTGCCAGCAGTTACGGGCGGAAGCAGTTCTTC.

The genes are TRBV12-3 or TRBV12-4 and TRBJ2-2; D gene unclear. V lost 3 bases, J lost 4 bases, and 6 bases lay in between. The CDR3 totals 13 residues. The CDR3 sequence: CASSFSATGELFF. The CDR3 DNA follows: TGTGCCAGCAGTTTTTCAGCCACCGGGGAGCTGTTTTTT.

This chain links TRBV20-1 with TRBJ2-7, with TRBD2 identical over 10 bases. Trimming removed 3 bases from V and 1 base from J; junction bases left unmatched: 6. Germline V gene data show CDR1 as DFQATT and CDR2 as SNEGSKA (reference sequence). The CDR3 is 15 residues long. This chain's CDR3 is CSASRLAGVSYEQYF. CDR3 nucleotides: TGCAGTGCTAGTCGCCTAGCGGGAGTGTCCTACGAGCAGTACTTC.

The chain couples TRBV11-2 to TRBJ2-1; D is perhaps TRBD1 (5 bases). The length of the CDR3 is 19 residues. Trimming pared 2 bases from V and 2 bases from J, leaving 22 bases between. The germline CDR1 and CDR2 sequences are SGHAT and FQNNGV. The CDR3 spells CASSLYFLGGGRAYNEQFF. The CDR3 DNA follows: TGTGCCAGCAGCTTATATTTCCTTGGCGGTGGCAGGGCCTACAATGAGCAGTTCTTC. The full variable domain, rest sourced from reference TRBV11-2 and TRBJ2-1, is EAGVAQSPRYKIIEKRQSVAFWCNPISGHATLYWYQQILGQGPKLLIQFQNNGVVDDSQLPKDRFSAERLKGVDSTLKIQPAKLEDSAVYLCASSLYFLGGGRAYNEQFFGPGTRLTVL.

This clonotype was observed at least ten times. The chain recombines TRBV10-3 with TRBJ2-7; TRBD1 might be the D (6 bases). The germline V gene has CDR1 ENHRY and CDR2 SYGVKD. Trimming pared 3 bases from V and 5 bases from J, leaving 20 bases between. CDR3 length: 16 residues. CDR3 sequence reads: CAISDLGGAARNEQYF. The DNA of the CDR3 is TGTGCCATCAGTGACCTTGGGGGCGCGGCAAGGAACGAGCAGTACTTC.

The J gene is TRBJ2-4, the V gene TRBV20-1; D gene ambiguous. Trimming took off 5 bases at V and 11 bases at J, with 16 bases between the two ends. This CDR3 contains 12 residues. Germline loops: CDR1 DFQATT, CDR2 SNEGSKA (reference sequence). DNA of the CDR3: TGCAGTGCTCCCAGACAAGGGTCGGTTCAGTACTTC. Translated: CSAPRQGSVQYF.

This clonotype was seen at least ten times. V usage is TRBV3-1 and J usage is TRBJ1-1, with D perhaps matching TRBD1 (6 bases). CDR1 and CDR2 (germline): LGHDT, YNNKEL (reference sequence). Trimming removed 4 bases at V and 5 bases at J, with 17 bases between. The CDR3 contains 15 residues. CDR3 region: CASSPWDTGETEAFF. DNA of the CDR3: TGTGCCAGCAGCCCCTGGGACACCGGGGAAACTGAAGCTTTCTTT.

The chain has TRBV10-2 and TRBJ2-3, with TRBD2 identical over 14 bases. CDR1 is WSHSY and CDR2 is SAAADI in the germline V gene. The CDR3 is made up of 15 amino acids. Trimming removed 8 bases from V and 4 bases from J; junction bases left unmatched: 5. For the CDR3, the DNA is TGCGCCAGCTCGGGACTAGCGGGAGAGGCAGATACGCAGTATTTT. Protein product: CASSGLAGEADTQYF.

The chain joins TRBV20-1 to TRBJ2-5; D tentatively fits TRBD1 or TRBD2 (7 bases each). The germline gives CDR1 DFQATT, CDR2 SNEGSKA (reference sequence). Trimming left V 7 bases short and J 5 bases short, with 20 bases between. The CDR3 is 14 residues long. The DNA of the CDR3 is TGCAGTGTTCTAGTACCAGGGGGGGTGGAGACCCAGTACTTC. Residues: CSVLVPGGVETQYF.

The chain carries TRBV29-1 and TRBJ2-2; TRBD2 agrees at 8 bases. V dropped 6 bases and J dropped 7; count of bases not matched to a gene: 13. Germline V lookup: CDR1 SQVTM, CDR2 ANQGSEA. The CDR3 extends over 15 amino acids. The CDR3, as DNA: TGCAGCGTGGGGACCGGGACTAGAGTGAGCGGGGAGCTGTTTTTT. It codes for CSVGTGTRVSGELFF.

The CDR3 loop is CASSLRFRDETQYF. DNA of the CDR3: TGTGCCAGCAGCCTAAGGTTCAGGGATGAGACCCAGTACTTC. The genes are TRBV7-2 and TRBJ2-5; weak D call: TRBD1 (5 bases). The CDR3 is 14 residues long. The ends were cut back, 5 bases at V and 5 bases at J, with 15 bases in the middle. Germline V gene data show CDR1 as SGHTA and CDR2 as FQGNSA.

This clonotype was observed a few times. The rearrangement uses TRBV24-1 and TRBJ2-3; a possible D gene is TRBD1 (6 bases). There are 16 residues in the CDR3. V gave up 3 bases and J gave up 0 bases, with 12 bases separating them. CDR1 and CDR2 from the germline V gene are KGHDR and SFDVKD. The CDR3 reads CATSDTGTPSTDTQYF. The CDR3 DNA follows: TGTGCCACCAGTGATACCGGGACACCAAGCACAGATACGCAGTATTTT.

CDR3 nucleotides: TGCGCCAGCAGCACTCCACAGGATCAAGAGACCCAGTACTTC. It is translated as CASSTPQDQETQYF. The chain carries TRBV5-1 and TRBJ2-5; possibly TRBD1 for D (5 bases). This CDR3 region has 14 residues. From germline, CDR1 is SGHRS and CDR2 YFSETQ. Trimming pared 4 bases from V and 2 bases from J, leaving 12 bases between.

This clonotype turned up a few times. The chain joins TRBV20-1 to TRBJ2-3; 12 bases match TRBD2. The CDR3 loop spans 14 amino acids. Looked up from germline, CDR1 is DFQATT and CDR2 is SNEGSKA (reference sequence). The V and J ends lost 7 bases and 7 bases, in that order; junction bases with no gene match: 9. CDR3 bases: TGCAGTGGCCGACTAGCGGGAGATGTCTATACGCAGTATTTT. Translation: CSGRLAGDVYTQYF.

The chain has TRBV12-3 or TRBV12-4 and TRBJ2-1, with a possible D match to TRBD2 (6 bases). Trimming left V 6 bases short and J 6 bases short, with 9 bases between. The CDR3 has 12 residues. CDR3: CASSWTINEQFF. CDR3 bases: TGTGCCAGCAGCTGGACTATCAATGAGCAGTTCTTC.

The V call is TRBV5-1, the J call TRBJ1-3; no clear D. There are 19 residues in the CDR3. V was pared by 1 base and J by 1 base, with 21 bases between. Germline V gene data show CDR1 as SGHRS and CDR2 as YFSETQ. The CDR3 nucleotides read TGCGCCAGCAGCTTGTCCTGGGTAGATCCTTCCCCATCTGGAAACACCATATATTTT. Amino acid sequence: CASSLSWVDPSPSGNTIYF. Full variable domain (outside the CDR3, taken from reference TRBV5-1 and TRBJ1-3): KAGVTQTPRYLIKTRGQQVTLSCSPISGHRSVSWYQQTPGQGLQFLFEYFSETQRNKGNFPGRFSGRQFSNSRSEMNVSTLELGDSALYLCASSLSWVDPSPSGNTIYFGEGSWLTVV.

The J gene is TRBJ2-2, the V gene TRBV6-1; no clear D gene. Germline-derived CDR1 and CDR2 are MNHNS and SASEGT. This CDR3 region has 11 residues. V was trimmed by 9 bases and J by 5 bases, leaving 7 bases between them. DNA of the CDR3: TGTGCCAGTGATGGAACCGGGGAGCTGTTTTTT. Residues: CASDGTGELFF.

The chain employs TRBV7-2 and TRBJ2-3, with a possible D match to TRBD2 (6 bases). This CDR3 is 17 amino acids long. The germline V and J ends were trimmed by 3 bases and 1 base, with 17 bases remaining between them. Germline-derived CDR1 and CDR2 are SGHTA and FQGNSA. The CDR3 DNA follows: TGTGCCAGCAGCTTTCCCCTGGCGGGATGGGGCACAGATACGCAGTATTTT. It yields the protein CASSFPLAGWGTDTQYF.

CDR3 sequence (DNA): TGTGCCAGCAGTTACCTACCCGGATCAGATACGCAGTATTTT. Residues: CASSYLPGSDTQYF. This rearrangement joins TRBV6-5 to TRBJ2-3; unclear D gene. V lost 2 bases, J lost 4 bases, and 10 bases lay in between. The germline CDR1 and CDR2 sequences are MNHEY and SVGAGI. There are 14 residues in the CDR3.

The chain joins TRBV5-5 to TRBJ1-3; D gene uncertain. The V and J ends lost 0 bases and 4 bases respectively, with 8 bases between them. From germline, CDR1 is SGHKS and CDR2 YYEKEE (reference sequence). CDR3 size: 14 residues. DNA for the CDR3: TGTGCCAGCAGCTTGGAAGGGTTCGGAAACACCATATATTTT. Protein sequence: CASSLEGFGNTIYF. Using reference TRBV5-5 and TRBJ1-3 for the parts outside the CDR3, the full variable domain is DAGVTQSPTHLIKTRGQQVTLRCSPISGHKSVSWYQQVLGQGPQFIFQYYEKEERGRGNFPDRFSARQFPNYSSELNVNALLLGDSALYLCASSLEGFGNTIYFGEGSWLTVV.